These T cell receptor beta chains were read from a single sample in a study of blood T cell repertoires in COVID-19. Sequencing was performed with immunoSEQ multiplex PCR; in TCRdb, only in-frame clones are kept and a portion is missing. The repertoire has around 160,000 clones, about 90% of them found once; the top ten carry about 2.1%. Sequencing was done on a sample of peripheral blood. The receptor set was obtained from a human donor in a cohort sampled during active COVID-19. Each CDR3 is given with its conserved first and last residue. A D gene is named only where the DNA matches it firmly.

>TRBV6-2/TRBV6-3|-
CASSYIETQYF
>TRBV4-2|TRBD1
CASSPQGGADTEAFF
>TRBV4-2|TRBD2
CASSQVAQRGNTGELFF
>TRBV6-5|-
CASSFSGRYQQYF
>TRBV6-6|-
CASSYSNGFQETQYF
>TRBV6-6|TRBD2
CASSYGTSGMDEQFF
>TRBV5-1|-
CASSYDRNTEAFF
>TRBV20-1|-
CSGQLETQYF
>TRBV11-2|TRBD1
CASSTGQGGSYEQYF
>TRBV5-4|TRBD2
CASSLALAGGEDTQYF
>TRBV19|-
CASITTGRRNTGELFF
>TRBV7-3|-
CASSLTAGDTEAFF
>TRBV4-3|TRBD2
CASSQTSGLTSYEQYF
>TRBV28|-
CASRLSHEAFF
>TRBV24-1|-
CATSEAGPNTEAFF
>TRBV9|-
CASSVDIAGFSLNEQFF
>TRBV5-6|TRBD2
CASRGAGVNSYEQYF
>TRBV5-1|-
CASSVEVEEKLFF
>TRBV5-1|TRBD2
CASSYLAGDTGELFF
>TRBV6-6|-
CASSHTTGSGNNEQFF
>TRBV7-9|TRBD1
CASSLGGQAETQYF
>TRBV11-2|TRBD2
CASRLAGGPDNEQFF
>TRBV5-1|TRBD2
CASSLEVAGRQETQYF
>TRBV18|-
CASRTGGDTQYF